The T cell receptor (beta chain) under discussion was sequenced for a study of monozygotic twins with inflammatory bowel disease (dated by TCRdb to between 2018 and 2020). For the wider study: The full study comprised some 30 monozygotic twin pairs: nine German pairs (four IBD-concordant, five IBD-discordant) and 19 IBD-discordant Danish pairs. The search for disease-associated traits relied mainly on comparing, within discordant pairs, IBD patients with their genetically identical healthy co-twins. Each individual had, on average, about 151 000 unique TCRalpha sequences and 181 000 unique TCRbeta sequences available for analysis.

From each donor, an approximately 2.4 ml peripheral blood sample was drawn into PAXgene tubes and stored at -80 degrees C. Without T cell sorting, total RNA was isolated from whole blood using the PAXgene blood miRNA kit on an automated QIAcube. Deep TCRalpha and TCRbeta repertoire profiling with unique molecular barcoding was performed on peripheral blood of monozygotic twin pairs concordant or discordant for inflammatory bowel disease. Smoking habits were recorded for all twin pairs, and individuals were classified as current, former or never smokers. As to this clonotype: The antigen this receptor binds is unknown.

From the cysteine up to the phenylalanine, the CDR3 has a length of 13 residues. No DNA sequence was recorded. Looking up the germline V gene yields CDR1 LGHNA and CDR2 YSLEER. The protocol used for the library was 5' RACE. For each TCR library, approximately 3,700 ng of total RNA was used. For each sample, cDNA was synthesized in eight separate reactions using SMARTScribe reverse transcriptase. During cDNA synthesis, template switching was used to introduce unique molecular identifiers that contained a 6-nucleotide sample barcode. TCRalpha and TCRbeta cDNA was amplified in two nested PCRs of about 16 and 10 cycles, and bead purification was carried out after each PCR. Before amplification, cDNA was treated with uracil DNA-glycosylase and purified using the QIAquick PCR purification kit. The second PCR was the step at which Illumina TruSeq-compatible adapters and sample-specific barcodes were added. TapeStation and Qubit were used to check library quality and concentration, and 5 to 6.5 ng of each library went into the pool. The pooled libraries were sequenced with 2 x 100 bp reads and custom sequencing primers on an Illumina HiSeq2500 single-index Rapid Run. Per the source publication's procedure: MiGEC version 1.2.6 was used for UMI-based consensus assembly to correct PCR and sequencing errors. V(D)J alignment, clonotype assembly and CDR3 extraction were performed with MiXCR version 2.1.1. Gene usage, clonotype sharing and MAIT/NKT TCR abundance were normalised by analysing the top 1000, 10 000 and 20 000 clonotypes per sample. Diversity was computed as the inverse Simpson index with the vegan R package after downsampling to 27 000 UMIs. Paired Mann-Whitney U tests were applied to discordant twin pairs, and Benjamini-Hochberg correction was used for multiple testing. TCRdb reprocessed the public reads and reports one entry per CDR3 protein sequence, without DNA. Clone size and V and J calls follow TCRdb, not the original study. The sample's own table lists more than 300,000 distinct CDR3 sequences. Approximately 5.9% of the sample belongs to the ten largest clones.

Points the paper makes about the study in general: Compared with healthy twins, IBD patients had fewer clonotypes in common with other individuals, a difference most pronounced in patients showing signs of disease activity. No difference in repertoire similarity was observed between concordant and discordant twins, possibly owing to limited statistical power. The analysis was unable to tell apart different T cell subtypes. Differing immunosuppressive treatments among patients may have added background noise and inter-individual variability to the repertoires. TCRbeta repertoire diversity, by inverse Simpson index, was decreased in IBD patients compared with their healthy co-twins. No single strong signal or clonotype linked to IBD turned up in the results, so the idea that one exists was not supported.

The source is a human donor with ulcerative colitis or Crohn's disease, or a healthy co-twin of an affected twin (not recorded which). The sequencing input was blood. The sequence joins TRBV4-3 to TRBJ1-4. The encoded CDR3 is CASSQGTFEKLFF.